This T cell receptor (beta chain) was sequenced for a study of Graves' ophthalmopathy and Graves' hyperthyroidism. Study-wide findings and caveats: The majority of expanded thyroid clonotypes above 0.001 frequency also occurred in blood.

Hyperthyroidism patients had new diagnoses, durations under 2 months, and ages of 18 to 65. The diagnosis combined clinical symptoms, thyroxine, TRAb, thyroid ultrasound and orbital computed tomography scans. At least ten counts were recorded for this clonotype. Antigen specificity is unknown. RNA transcripts provided the template for amplifying TCR beta CDR3 regions. A first-round RT-PCR used HTBI primers, followed by a second-round multiplex PCR. TCRdb itself ran the multiplex PCR reads through MiXCR, one entry per CDR3 protein. The sample includes more than 300,000 distinct CDR3 sequences, less than 20% of them seen just once. The J segment lost 5 bases and the V segment lost 6 bases, leaving 5 bases of the junction unmatched. This CDR3 has 13 amino acids. Germline V gives CDR1 MDHEN, CDR2 SYDVKM.

The J gene is TRBJ2-5, the V gene TRBV28; 8 bases fit TRBD2. This receptor was taken from a woman between 18 and 29 years old with stable Graves' hyperthyroidism. Specimen: peripheral blood. The CDR3 nucleotides are TGTGCCAGCAGGATAGCGGGGTTTGAGACCCAGTACTTC. It translates to CASRIAGFETQYF.